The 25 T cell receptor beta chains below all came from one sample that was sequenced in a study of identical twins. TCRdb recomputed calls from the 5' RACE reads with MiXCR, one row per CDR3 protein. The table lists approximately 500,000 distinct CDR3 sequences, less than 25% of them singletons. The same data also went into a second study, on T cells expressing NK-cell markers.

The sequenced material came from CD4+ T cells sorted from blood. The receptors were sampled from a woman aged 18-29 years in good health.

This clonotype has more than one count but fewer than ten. This chain's CDR3 is CASWLNTEAFF. CDR3 coding DNA: TGTGCCAGCTGGCTGAACACTGAAGCTTTCTTT. The chain links TRBV27 to TRBJ1-1; D call uncertain. The CDR3 runs to 11 residues. Germline assignment: CDR1 MNHEY and CDR2 SMNVEV (reference sequence). V was shortened by 8 bases and J by 0 bases, with 4 bases between the two germline ends.

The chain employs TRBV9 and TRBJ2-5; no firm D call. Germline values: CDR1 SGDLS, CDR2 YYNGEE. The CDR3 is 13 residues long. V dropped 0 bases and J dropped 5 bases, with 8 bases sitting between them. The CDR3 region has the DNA TGTGCCAGCAGCGTAGATCTTGGGGAGACCCAGTACTTC. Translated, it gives CASSVDLGETQYF.

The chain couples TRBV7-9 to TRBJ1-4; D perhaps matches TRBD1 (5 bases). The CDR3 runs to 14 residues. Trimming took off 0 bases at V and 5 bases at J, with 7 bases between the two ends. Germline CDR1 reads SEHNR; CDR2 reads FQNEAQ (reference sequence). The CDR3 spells CASSLAGENEKLFF. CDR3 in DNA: TGTGCCAGCAGCTTAGCGGGGGAGAATGAAAAACTGTTTTTT. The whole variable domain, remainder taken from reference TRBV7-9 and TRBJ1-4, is DTGVSQNPRHKITKRGQNVTFRCDPISEHNRLYWYRQTLGQGPEFLTYFQNEAQLEKSRLLSDRFSAERPKGSFSTLEIQRTEQGDSAMYLCASSLAGENEKLFFGSGTQLSVL.

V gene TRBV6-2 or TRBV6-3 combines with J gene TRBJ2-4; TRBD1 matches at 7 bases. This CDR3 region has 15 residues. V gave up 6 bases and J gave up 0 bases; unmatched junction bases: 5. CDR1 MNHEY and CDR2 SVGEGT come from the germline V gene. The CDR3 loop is CASSRGTIAKNIQYF. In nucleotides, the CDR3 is TGTGCCAGCAGCAGGGGGACCATAGCCAAAAACATTCAGTACTTC.

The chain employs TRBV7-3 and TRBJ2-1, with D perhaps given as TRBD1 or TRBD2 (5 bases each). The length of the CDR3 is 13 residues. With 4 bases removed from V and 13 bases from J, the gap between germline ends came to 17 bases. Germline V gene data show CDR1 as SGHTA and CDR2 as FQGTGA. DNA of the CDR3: TGTGCCAGCAGCTCCAACCGGGACGCCGTTCAGTTCTTC. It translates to CASSSNRDAVQFF.

The CDR3 nucleotides read TGTGCCACAGGCCCCGGACAGGGGGGTGAAAAACTGTTTTTT. It encodes CATGPGQGGEKLFF. The chain carries TRBV10-3 and TRBJ1-4; 10 bases map to TRBD1. Germline CDR1 is ENHRY and CDR2 is SYGVKD. The CDR3 runs 14 residues. V dropped 10 bases and J dropped 7; count of bases not matched to a gene: 9.

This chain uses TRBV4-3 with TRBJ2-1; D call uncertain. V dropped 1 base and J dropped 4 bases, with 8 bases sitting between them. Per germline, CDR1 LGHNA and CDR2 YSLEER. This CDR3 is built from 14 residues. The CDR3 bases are TGCGCCAGCAGCCAAGGTAGAGCGTACAATGAGCAGTTCTTC. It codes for CASSQGRAYNEQFF.

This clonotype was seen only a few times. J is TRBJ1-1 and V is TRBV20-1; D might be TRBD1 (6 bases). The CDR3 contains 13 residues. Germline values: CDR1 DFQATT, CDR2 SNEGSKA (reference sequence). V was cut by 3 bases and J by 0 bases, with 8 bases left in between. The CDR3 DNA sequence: TGCAGTGCTAGTAGGGACATGAACACTGAAGCTTTCTTT. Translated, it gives CSASRDMNTEAFF.

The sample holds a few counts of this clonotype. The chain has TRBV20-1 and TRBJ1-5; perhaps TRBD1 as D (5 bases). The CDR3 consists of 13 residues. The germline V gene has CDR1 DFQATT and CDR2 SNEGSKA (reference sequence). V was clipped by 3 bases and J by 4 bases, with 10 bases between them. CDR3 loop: CSASARVNQPQHF. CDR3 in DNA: TGCAGTGCTAGTGCCAGGGTTAATCAGCCCCAGCATTTT.

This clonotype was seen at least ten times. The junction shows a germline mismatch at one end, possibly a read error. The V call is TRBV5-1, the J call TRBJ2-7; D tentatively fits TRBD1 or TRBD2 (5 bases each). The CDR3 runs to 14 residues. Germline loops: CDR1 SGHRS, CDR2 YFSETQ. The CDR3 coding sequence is TGTGCCAGCAGCCTAGGGACGGCTACCTACGAGCAGTACTTC. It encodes CASSLGTATYEQYF.

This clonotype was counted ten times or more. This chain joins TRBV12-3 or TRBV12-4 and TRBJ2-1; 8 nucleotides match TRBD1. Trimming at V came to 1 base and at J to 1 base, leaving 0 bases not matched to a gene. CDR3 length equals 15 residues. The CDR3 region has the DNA TGTGCCAGCAGTTTAGGGACAGGGTCCTACAATGAGCAGTTCTTC. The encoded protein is CASSLGTGSYNEQFF.

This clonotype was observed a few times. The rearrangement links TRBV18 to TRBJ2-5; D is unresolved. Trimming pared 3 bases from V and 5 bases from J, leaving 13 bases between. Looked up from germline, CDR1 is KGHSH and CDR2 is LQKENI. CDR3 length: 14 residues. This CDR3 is CASSPIARQETQYF. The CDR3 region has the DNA TGTGCCAGCTCACCTATAGCCCGCCAGGAGACCCAGTACTTC. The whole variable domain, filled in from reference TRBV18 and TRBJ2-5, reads NAGVMQNPRHLVRRRGQEARLRCSPMKGHSHVYWYRQLPEEGLKFMVYLQKENIIDESGMPKERFSAEFPKEGPSILRIQQVVRGDSAAYFCASSPIARQETQYFGPGTRLLVL.

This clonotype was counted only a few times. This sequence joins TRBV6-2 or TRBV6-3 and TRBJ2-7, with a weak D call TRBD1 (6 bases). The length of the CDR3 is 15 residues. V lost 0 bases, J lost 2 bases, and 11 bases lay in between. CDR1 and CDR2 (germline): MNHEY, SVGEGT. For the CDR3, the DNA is TGTGCCAGCAGTTACTCGGGACACCGCGCCTACGAGCAGTACTTC. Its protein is CASSYSGHRAYEQYF.

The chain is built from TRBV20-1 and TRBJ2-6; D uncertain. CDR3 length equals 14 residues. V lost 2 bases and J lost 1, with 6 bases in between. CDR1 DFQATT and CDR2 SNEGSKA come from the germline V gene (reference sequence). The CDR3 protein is CSARKGSGANVLTF. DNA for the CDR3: TGCAGTGCTAGAAAGGGTTCTGGGGCCAACGTCCTGACTTTC.

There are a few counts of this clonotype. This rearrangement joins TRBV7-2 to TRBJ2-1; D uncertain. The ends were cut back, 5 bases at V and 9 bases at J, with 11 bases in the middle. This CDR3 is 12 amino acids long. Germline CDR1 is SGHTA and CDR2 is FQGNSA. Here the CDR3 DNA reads TGTGCCAGCAGCCGGAATCCCGCTGAGCAGTTCTTC. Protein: CASSRNPAEQFF.

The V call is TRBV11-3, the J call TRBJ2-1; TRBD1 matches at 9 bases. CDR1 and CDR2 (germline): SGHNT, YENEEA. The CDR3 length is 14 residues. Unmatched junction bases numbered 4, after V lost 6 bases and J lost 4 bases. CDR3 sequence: CASRTGGFYNEQFF. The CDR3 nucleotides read TGTGCCAGCAGGACAGGGGGGTTTTACAATGAGCAGTTCTTC. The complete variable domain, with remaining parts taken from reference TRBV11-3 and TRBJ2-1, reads EAGVVQSPRYKIIEKKQPVAFWCNPISGHNTLYWYLQNLGQGPELLIRYENEEAVDDSQLPKDRFSAERLKGVDSTLKIQPAELGDSAVYLCASRTGGFYNEQFFGPGTRLTVL.

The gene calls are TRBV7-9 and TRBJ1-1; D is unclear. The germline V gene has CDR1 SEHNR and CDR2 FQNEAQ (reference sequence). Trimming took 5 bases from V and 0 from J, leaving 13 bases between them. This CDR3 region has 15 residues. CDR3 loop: CASSPARSMNTEAFF. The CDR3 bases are TGTGCCAGCAGCCCCGCGCGCAGCATGAACACTGAAGCTTTCTTT.

Here the CDR3 reads CASSSGQGIYNEQFF. The CDR3 DNA reads as TGTGCCAGCAGTTCGGGACAGGGGATTTACAATGAGCAGTTCTTC. This chain links TRBV12-3 or TRBV12-4 with TRBJ2-1; 10 bases agree with TRBD1. V gave up 4 bases and J gave up 4 bases; unmatched junction bases: 4. This CDR3 is 15 amino acids long.

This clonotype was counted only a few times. The CDR3 loop is CASSPPYSGTSYEQYF. The CDR3 nucleotides read TGTGCCAGCAGTCCCCCTTATAGCGGGACTTCCTACGAGCAGTACTTC. The genes are TRBV6-9 and TRBJ2-7, with 8 bases fitting TRBD2. From germline, CDR1 is MNHGY and CDR2 SVAAGI. V shed 5 bases and J 1 base; nucleotides not matched to a gene: 10. This CDR3 contains 16 residues.

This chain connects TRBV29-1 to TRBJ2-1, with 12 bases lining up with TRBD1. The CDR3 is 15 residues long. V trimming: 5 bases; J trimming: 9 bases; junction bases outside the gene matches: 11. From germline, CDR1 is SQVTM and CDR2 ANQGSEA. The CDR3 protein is CSVKLGTGGRGEQFF. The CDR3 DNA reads TGCAGCGTTAAGTTAGGGACAGGGGGCCGGGGTGAGCAGTTCTTC.

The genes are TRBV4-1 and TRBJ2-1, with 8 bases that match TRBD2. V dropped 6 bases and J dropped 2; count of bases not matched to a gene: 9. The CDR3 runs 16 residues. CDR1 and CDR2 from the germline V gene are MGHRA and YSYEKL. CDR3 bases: TGCGCCAGCAGACGCGGGGGGTCCGAGCCCTACAATGAGCAGTTCTTC. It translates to CASRRGGSEPYNEQFF.

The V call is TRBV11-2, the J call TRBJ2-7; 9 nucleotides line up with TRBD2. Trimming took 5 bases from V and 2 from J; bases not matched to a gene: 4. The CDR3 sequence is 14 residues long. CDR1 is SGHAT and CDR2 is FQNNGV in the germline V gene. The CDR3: CASSTTSGTYEQYF. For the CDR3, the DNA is TGTGCCAGCAGCACGACTAGCGGAACCTACGAGCAGTACTTC.

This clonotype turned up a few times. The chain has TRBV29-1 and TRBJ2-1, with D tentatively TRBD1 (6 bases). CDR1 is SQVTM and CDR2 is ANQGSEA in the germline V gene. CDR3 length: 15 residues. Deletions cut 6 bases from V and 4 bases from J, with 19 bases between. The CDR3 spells CSVTTPGHRYNEQFF. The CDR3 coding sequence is TGCAGCGTGACCACTCCGGGACATCGATACAATGAGCAGTTCTTC.

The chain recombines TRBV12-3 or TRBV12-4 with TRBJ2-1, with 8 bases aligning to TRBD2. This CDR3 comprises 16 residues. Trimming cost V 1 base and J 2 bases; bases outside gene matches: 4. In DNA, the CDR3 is TGTGCCAGCAGTTTAGTGCACGGGGGGGCCTACAATGAGCAGTTCTTC. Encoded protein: CASSLVHGGAYNEQFF.

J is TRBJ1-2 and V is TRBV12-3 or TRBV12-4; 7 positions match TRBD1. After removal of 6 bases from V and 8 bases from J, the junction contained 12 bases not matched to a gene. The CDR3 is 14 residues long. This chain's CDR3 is CASSFLSGGRGYTF. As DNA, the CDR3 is TGTGCCAGCAGCTTTCTATCAGGGGGACGGGGCTACACCTTC.